This T cell receptor beta chain was profiled in a study of CD8 T cells in Susac syndrome. An amount of RNA that ranged from about 0.45 to 1 ug was reverse transcribed with random hexamers. A multiplex approach, immunoSEQ multiplex PCR, amplified TCR beta CDR3 across 54 Vbeta and 13 Jbeta. TCRdb passed the immunoSEQ multiplex PCR reads through MiXCR, listing each CDR3 protein once. The data hold approximately 190,000 distinct CDR3 sequences, with about 95% observed a single time. Through negative isolation, CD4+ and CD8+ T cells were obtained, while TEMRA cells were enriched using FACS. The sample taken for sequencing was CD4+ T cells from PBMCs. This sequence originates from a human donor with multiple sclerosis.

CDR3 loop: CASSLPAPETQYF. CDR3 DNA: TGTGCCAGCAGCTTACCAGCTCCAGAGACCCAGTACTTC. This chain links TRBV7-9 with TRBJ2-5, with D unresolved. V lost 2 bases, J lost 4 bases, and 8 bases lay in between. The CDR3 has 13 amino acids. Germline CDR1 SEHNR, CDR2 FQNEAQ (reference sequence).